The rows below give T cell receptor beta chains drawn from one sample of a study of blood T cell repertoires in COVID-19. Only in-frame clones appear in the TCRdb table, and some are missing; sequencing was by immunoSEQ multiplex PCR. This repertoire shows about 210,000 clones, more than 75% found once; its top ten account for roughly 5%. The material sequenced was peripheral blood. These receptors were collected from a woman aged 80 or older with acute or convalescent COVID-19. Both conserved end residues are part of each CDR3. Each record gives: CDR3 length, J gene, V gene, CDR3 protein.

16	TRBJ2-7	TRBV6-2/TRBV6-3	CASSYGTGWASYEQYF
13	TRBJ2-1	TRBV2	CASSGTSYNEQFF
16	TRBJ2-1	TRBV5-5	CASSKSGTSTYNEQFF
14	TRBJ2-1	TRBV29-1	CSVEARPTHNEQFF
15	TRBJ2-1	TRBV24-1	CATRGLAEDQNEQFF
15	TRBJ1-3	TRBV19	CASSMDRSSGNTIYF
14	TRBJ2-1	TRBV30	CAWSPPTKNNEQFF
18	TRBJ1-3	TRBV27	CASSPGGVQGYSGNTIYF
13	TRBJ1-2	TRBV28	CASSLVRDYGYTF
15	TRBJ2-1	TRBV3-1/TRBV3-2	CASSRTSGTYNEQFF
16	TRBJ1-6	TRBV28	CASSWTGVAYNSPLHF
19	TRBJ2-1	TRBV5-1	CASSLRPTGAGGPYNEQFF
14	TRBJ1-1	TRBV4-1	CASSQVGTGIEAFF
17	TRBJ1-5	TRBV21-1	CASSKATGLRGNQPQHF
15	TRBJ1-1	TRBV10-3	CAISASGQGGTEAFF
15	TRBJ2-1	TRBV9	CASSVSGSSYNEQFF
13	TRBJ1-5	TRBV6-5	CASRKTGNQPQHF
16	TRBJ2-1	TRBV18	CASSPTSGHSYNEQFF
16	TRBJ2-2	TRBV7-2	CATQLNQGAVTGELFF
14	TRBJ1-2	TRBV20-1	CSASPPGVIRGYTF
13	TRBJ1-1	TRBV12-3/TRBV12-4	CASSSTTRTEAFF
14	TRBJ1-2	TRBV5-6	CATKKKGFDYGYTF
12	TRBJ1-2	TRBV2	CASSYRVRGYTF
15	TRBJ1-1	TRBV5-1	CASSPMTGGGSEAFF
15	TRBJ2-1	TRBV5-1	CASSPQDREIDEQFF
14	TRBJ1-2	TRBV2	CASVRDRPNYGYTF
15	TRBJ2-2	TRBV3-1/TRBV3-2	CASSLASLGTGELFF
13	TRBJ2-7	TRBV30	CAWSGGGLYEQYF
15	TRBJ2-3	TRBV4-1	CASSQIAGVPDTQYF
14	TRBJ1-2	TRBV4-3	CASSQGTRGYGYTF
19	TRBJ2-3	TRBV28	CASRRLKGSGRFSTDTQYF
13	TRBJ1-6	TRBV12-3/TRBV12-4	CASSPILNSPLHF
12	TRBJ2-7	TRBV11-2	CASSPGFHEQYF
14	TRBJ2-7	TRBV3-1/TRBV3-2	CASSQRGGTYEQYF
16	TRBJ2-5	TRBV24-1	CATSARQGKVEETQYF
16	TRBJ1-6	TRBV7-9	CASSLGGRSYNSPLHF
15	TRBJ2-4	TRBV7-8	CASSLPDIAKNIQYF
15	TRBJ2-7	TRBV4-3	CASSPSLAGTYEQYF
13	TRBJ2-7	TRBV3-1/TRBV3-2	CASSPKGAYEQYF
15	TRBJ2-1	TRBV10-1	CASSDRRSSYNEQFF
16	TRBJ2-4	TRBV7-9	CASSPDRGGAKNIQYF
13	TRBJ2-2	TRBV12-5	CASGLSRTGELFF
15	TRBJ2-1	TRBV7-9	CASSSTSGSWSEQFF
14	TRBJ1-1	TRBV3-1/TRBV3-2	CASSQAGGPTEAFF
17	TRBJ2-1	TRBV14	CASSQRPGLAGGDEQFF
14	TRBJ1-3	TRBV10-3	CAISGGQGGNTIYF
16	TRBJ2-5	TRBV19	CASSIPRTGGFETQYF
14	TRBJ1-6	TRBV27	CASSPGQHNSPLHF
14	TRBJ2-3	TRBV10-3	CAISIAGDTDTQYF
14	TRBJ1-1	TRBV19	CACRLGQMNTEAFF
14	TRBJ2-3	TRBV30	CAWSRSLSEDTQYF
13	TRBJ1-1	TRBV6-2/TRBV6-3	CASSYGRETEAFF
14	TRBJ1-2	TRBV6-5	CASSPPGAWGGYTF
18	TRBJ2-7	TRBV6-1	CASSGFLGLAGHSYEQYF
15	TRBJ1-1	TRBV9	CASSPRGSVGVEAFF
12	TRBJ2-7	TRBV6-6	CASGPGPHEQYF
16	TRBJ1-1	TRBV6-2/TRBV6-3	CASSYSIRQGAIEAFF